The clone carrying this TCR beta chain was recorded at least ten times. Its antigen is unknown. The germline V gene encodes CDR1 MNHNS and CDR2 SASEGT. The CDR3 is 15 residues long. Unmatched junction bases numbered 3, after V lost 4 bases and J lost 7 bases. The data are from a study of glioma-infiltrating T cells. Amplification of TCR alpha and beta CDR3 regions from RNA used iRepertoire nested multiplex PCR. Tissue mRNA or PBMC total RNA, about 90-450 ng, went into one-step reverse transcription and amplification. MiXCR, applied by TCRdb to the multiplex PCR reads, yields one record per CDR3 protein. The sample yields 93,000 or so distinct CDR3 sequences, roughly 30% seen once. Study-wide findings and caveats: Tissue-blood divergence was below expectation in non-neoplastic patients, above in gliomas. Very few CDR3 sequences were shared between tissue and blood.

This chain joins TRBV6-1 and TRBJ2-1, with TRBD2 matching over 14 bases. The origin of this receptor is a human donor with low-grade glioma or glioblastoma, undergoing nonglioma brain surgery, or in good health (not recorded which). Material: glioma tissue, nonneoplastic brain tissue, or PBMCs (not recorded which). The CDR3 nucleotides are TGTGCCAGCAGTGGGACTAGCGGGAGGAGGAATGAGCAGTTCTTC. Amino acids: CASSGTSGRRNEQFF.